Sequencing of this T cell receptor beta chain was carried out in a study of shared clonotypes between healthy human individuals. Study in general: Three CD4 naive, three CD4 memory, two CD8 naive and one CD8 memory plate were used per donor.

The assay ran at deep level. Clones were sequenced by immunoSEQ multiplex PCR, and TCRdb holds only the in-frame ones, with some missing. In the table there are roughly 2,500,000 clones, roughly 93% of which are singletons. Notes on this clone: Its specificity is unknown.

Adult donors, all healthy and HIV-negative, had no recent acute infections or vaccinations. Study-level results: Blood was the only sampled material, and tissue repertoires likely differ.

Trimming stripped 5 bases from V and 3 bases from J, with 13 bases between. Germline V CDR1 and CDR2: SGHTA, FQGNSA. This CDR3 has 14 residues. The genes are TRBV7-2 and TRBJ1-1, with TRBD1 as a possible D gene (5 bases). Sequencing was performed on naive CD4+ T cells from PBMCs. Noted subset: CD45RA+ positively selected. The receptor was derived from a man aged 18 to 30 in good health. Some clones in this sample may be carry-over from other donors' samples. The CDR3 DNA follows: TGTGCCAGCAGCGCCGGGGGTTTTTACACTGAAGCTTTCTTT. It codes for CASSAGGFYTEAFF.